The 5 T cell receptor beta chains below come from one sample, sequenced in a study of OX40 agonist ivuxolimab in advanced cancers. Method: immunoSEQ multiplex PCR; TCRdb's copy keeps in-frame clones and lacks some. The table shows around 76,000 clones, with 65% to 90% occurring only once. The material was CD4+ or CD8+ T cells sorted from blood, obtained in a trial of the OX40 agonist ivuxolimab. These receptors all stem from an adult with an advanced solid tumor such as melanoma, head and neck, liver or kidney cancer.

The J gene is TRBJ2-2, the V gene TRBV18, with TRBD1 as a possible D gene (5 bases). Trimming stripped 2 bases from V and 3 bases from J, with 13 bases between. This CDR3 is 16 amino acids long. From germline, CDR1 is KGHSH and CDR2 LQKENI. Written as DNA, the CDR3 is TGTGCCAGCTCACCAGGAAGCAGGGATGACACCGGGGAGCTGTTTTTT. Protein: CASSPGSRDDTGELFF.

A single count supports this clone. The chain links TRBV18 to TRBJ2-7; D gene ambiguous. Germline values: CDR1 KGHSH, CDR2 LQKENI. The CDR3 runs 14 residues. V was pared by 2 bases and J by 2 bases, with 10 bases between. CDR3 protein: CASSPAGLAYEQYF. The CDR3, as DNA: TGTGCCAGCTCACCAGCAGGATTGGCCTACGAGCAGTACTTC.

J is TRBJ2-7 and V is TRBV11-2; 15 positions match TRBD2. V was clipped by 4 bases and J by 0 bases; unmatched bases: 4. This CDR3 has 17 residues. The germline CDR1 and CDR2 sequences are SGHAT and FQNNGV. Here the CDR3 DNA reads TGTGCCAGCAGCTGGACTAGCGGGGGGGTCAGCTCCTACGAGCAGTACTTC. This gives the protein CASSWTSGGVSSYEQYF. Together with reference TRBV11-2 and TRBJ2-7, the CDR3 gives the full variable domain: EAGVAQSPRYKIIEKRQSVAFWCNPISGHATLYWYQQILGQGPKLLIQFQNNGVVDDSQLPKDRFSAERLKGVDSTLKIQPAKLEDSAVYLCASSWTSGGVSSYEQYFGPGTRLTVT.

V usage is TRBV5-1 and J usage is TRBJ2-6, with TRBD1 matching 9 bases. V gave up 3 bases and J gave up 2 bases; unmatched junction bases: 6. Germline-derived CDR1 and CDR2 are SGHRS and YFSETQ. The CDR3 runs to 17 residues. The chain's CDR3 is CASSSGQGSAGANVLTF. The CDR3 nucleotides read TGCGCCAGCAGCTCCGGACAGGGGAGCGCTGGGGCCAACGTCCTGACTTTC.

The chain uses TRBV2 and TRBJ1-3; the D gene is possibly TRBD1 (5 bases). The CDR3 has 16 residues. Trimming took 2 bases from V and 0 from J, leaving 11 bases between them. Germline V gives CDR1 SNHLY, CDR2 FYNNEI. In nucleotides, the CDR3 is TGTGCCAGCAGTGAACAGGGCAGAGTCTCTGGAAACACCATATATTTT. Residues: CASSEQGRVSGNTIYF.